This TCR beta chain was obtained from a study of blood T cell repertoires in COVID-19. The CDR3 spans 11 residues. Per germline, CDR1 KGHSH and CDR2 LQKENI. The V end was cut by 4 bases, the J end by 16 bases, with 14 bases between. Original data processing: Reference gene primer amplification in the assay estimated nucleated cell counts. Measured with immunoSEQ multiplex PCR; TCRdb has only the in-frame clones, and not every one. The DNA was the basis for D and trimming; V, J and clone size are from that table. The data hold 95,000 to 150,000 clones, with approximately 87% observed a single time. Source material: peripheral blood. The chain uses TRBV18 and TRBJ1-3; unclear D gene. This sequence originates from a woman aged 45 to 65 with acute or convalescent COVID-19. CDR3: CASSLQTTKYF. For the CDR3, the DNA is TGTGCCAGCTCACTGCAAACGACAAAGTATTTT.